This T cell receptor (beta chain) emerged from a study of cytomegalovirus exposure and HLA in healthy donors. The PCR was carried out with 60 Vbeta primers and 13 Jbeta primers. Measured with immunoSEQ multiplex PCR; TCRdb has only the in-frame clones, and not every one. There are about 140,000 clones in the sample; 76% occur only once, and approximately 3.4% lies in the top ten. With respect to this clone: Its target is not known.

Findings and limits, study-wide: It was reportedly the case that the classifier diagnosed cytomegalovirus status with high specificity and sensitivity. When the data were analyzed later, several of the most significant clusters appeared to be linked to common viral pathogens. Later work associated roughly 17,000 TCR beta sequences with HLA alleles at 0.05 false discovery rate.

The TCR was taken from a middle-aged man in good health and CMV-seronegative. Sample: PBMCs.

In DNA, the CDR3 is TGTGCCAGCAGCTTCGGGGGGCGCGTAGGTCTGTTCTTC. Amino acids: CASSFGGRVGLFF. The rearrangement joins TRBV11-3 to TRBJ2-1; a weak D match, TRBD2 (7 bases). Germline V gives CDR1 SGHNT, CDR2 YENEEA. The CDR3 totals 13 residues. The V end lost 3 bases, the J end lost 15 bases, and 18 bases lay between the germline ends.